The 4 T cell receptor beta chains below were found in one sample sequenced in a study of T cell changes during pregnancy in multiple sclerosis. Sequencing was performed with immunoSEQ multiplex PCR; in TCRdb, only in-frame clones are kept and a portion is missing. The profile shows fewer than 150,000 clones, about 95% of them singletons. Sample: peripheral blood, taken after pregnancy. These receptors were obtained from a female donor with multiple sclerosis, enrolled in a pregnancy study.

The chain joins TRBV6-5 to TRBJ2-3; TRBD2 agrees at 9 bases. Trimming took 5 bases from V and 4 from J; bases not matched to a gene: 7. The germline CDR1 and CDR2 sequences are MNHEY and SVGAGI. This CDR3 has 15 amino acids. This chain's CDR3 is CASSPVAGVADTQYF. The CDR3 nucleotides are TGTGCCAGCAGTCCCGTAGCGGGAGTGGCAGATACGCAGTATTTT.

This chain links TRBV25-1 with TRBJ1-1; the D gene is possibly TRBD1 (6 bases). This CDR3 region has 14 residues. Germline V CDR1 and CDR2: MGHDK, SYGVNS. Trimming left V 1 base short and J 1 base short, with 7 bases between. This CDR3 reads CASSEWGQNTEAFF. In DNA form, the CDR3 reads TGTGCCAGCAGTGAATGGGGACAGAACACTGAAGCTTTCTTT.

The chain couples TRBV28 to TRBJ2-7; D not certain. The CDR3 length is 13 residues. V was shortened by 6 bases and J by 6 bases, with 15 bases between the two germline ends. Germline loops: CDR1 MDHEN, CDR2 SYDVKM. The CDR3 DNA sequence: TGTGCCAGCAGCGACACTGGCATTGCCGAGCAGTACTTC. Translated: CASSDTGIAEQYF. Combining the CDR3 with reference TRBV28 and TRBJ2-7 gives the whole variable domain DVKVTQSSRYLVKRTGEKVFLECVQDMDHENMFWYRQDPGLGLRLIYFSYDVKMKEKGDIPEGYSVSREKKERFSLILESASTNQTSMYLCASSDTGIAEQYFGPGTRLTVT.

This clone was seen once. The chain carries TRBV5-1 and TRBJ2-5; D is unclear. CDR1 SGHRS and CDR2 YFSETQ come from the germline V gene. Trimming removed 4 bases at V and 2 bases at J, with 9 bases between. This CDR3 has 13 residues. CDR3 amino acids: CASSPDTQETQYF. CDR3 coding DNA: TGCGCCAGCAGCCCTGACACACAAGAGACCCAGTACTTC.